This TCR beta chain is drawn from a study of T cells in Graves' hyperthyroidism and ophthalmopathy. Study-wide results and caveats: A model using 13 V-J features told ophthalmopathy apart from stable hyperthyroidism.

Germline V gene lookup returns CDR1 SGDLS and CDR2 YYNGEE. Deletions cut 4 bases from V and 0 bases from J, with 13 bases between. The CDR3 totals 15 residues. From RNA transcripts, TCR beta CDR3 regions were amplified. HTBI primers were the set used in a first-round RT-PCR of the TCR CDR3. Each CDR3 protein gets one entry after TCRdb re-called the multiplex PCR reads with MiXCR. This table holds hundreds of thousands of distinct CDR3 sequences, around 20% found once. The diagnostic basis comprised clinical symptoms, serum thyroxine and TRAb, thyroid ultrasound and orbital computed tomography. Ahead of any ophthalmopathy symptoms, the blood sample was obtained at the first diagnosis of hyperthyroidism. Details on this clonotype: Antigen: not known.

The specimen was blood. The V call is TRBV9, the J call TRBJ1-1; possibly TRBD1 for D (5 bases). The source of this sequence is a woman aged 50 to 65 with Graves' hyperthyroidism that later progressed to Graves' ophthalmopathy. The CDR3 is CASSTAGAMNTEAFF. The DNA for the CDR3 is TGTGCCAGCAGCACCGCCGGGGCCATGAACACTGAAGCTTTCTTT.